These 30 T cell receptor beta chains originate from one sample sequenced in a study of blood T cell repertoires in COVID-19. Profiling relied on immunoSEQ multiplex PCR, and the TCRdb table lists in-frame clones only, not all of them. Among around 250,000 clones, roughly 85% were seen once, and the ten largest hold 1.5% to 2%. Sequencing was performed on PBMCs or T cells enriched from blood (not recorded which). These receptors were obtained from a woman in her 50s who had recovered from COVID-19.

Comments on this clone: This CDR3 is also generated by other DNA sequences in the sample. The chain uses TRBV9 and TRBJ2-1, with 7 bases aligning to TRBD1. This CDR3 contains 15 residues. The J segment lost 1 base and the V segment lost 4 bases, leaving 5 bases of the junction unmatched. Germline V gene data show CDR1 as SGDLS and CDR2 as YYNGEE. The CDR3 nucleotides read TGTGCCAGCAGCACGACAGGGCAATCCTACAATGAGCAGTTCTTC. Protein: CASSTTGQSYNEQFF.

The chain joins TRBV5-5 to TRBJ1-6, with 7 bases that match TRBD1. Trimming took 4 bases from V and 5 from J; bases not matched to a gene: 9. Germline CDR1 and CDR2: SGHKS and YYEKEE (reference sequence). The length of the CDR3 is 16 residues. CDR3 sequence reads: CASSHTQQGNNSPLHF. The CDR3 region has the DNA TGTGCCAGCAGCCATACTCAACAGGGGAATAATTCACCCCTCCACTTT.

The V and J genes are TRBV7-9 and TRBJ2-3; D might be TRBD2 (5 bases). With 1 base removed from V and 2 bases from J, the gap between germline ends came to 7 bases. Germline-derived CDR1 and CDR2 are SEHNR and FQNEAQ (reference sequence). The CDR3 totals 14 residues. The CDR3 region has the DNA TGTGCCAGCAGCTTAGGACGGGACACAGATACGCAGTATTTT. Encoded protein: CASSLGRDTDTQYF.

This rearrangement joins TRBV24-1 to TRBJ2-2; no clear D. The CDR3 extends over 13 amino acids. CDR1 and CDR2 from the germline V gene are KGHDR and SFDVKD. Trimming left V 3 bases short and J 9 bases short, with 10 bases between. As DNA, the CDR3 is TGTGCCACCAGTGATCCTGGTAGAAGGGAGCTGTTTTTT. This sequence encodes CATSDPGRRELFF.

This clone was seen more than once but under ten times. V gene TRBV6-6 combines with J gene TRBJ1-3; D ambiguous. In germline, CDR1 is MNHNY, CDR2 SVGAGI (reference sequence). There are 15 residues in the CDR3. Trimming took off 6 bases at V and 1 base at J, with 13 bases between the two ends. The CDR3: CASSLPGSSGNTIYF. CDR3 DNA sequence: TGTGCCAGCAGCCTACCCGGGTCTTCTGGAAACACCATATATTTT.

The rearrangement joins TRBV6-5 to TRBJ2-7; perhaps TRBD2 as D (6 bases). The CDR3 loop spans 13 amino acids. Trimming took 9 bases from V and 6 from J, leaving 18 bases between them. Germline CDR1 is MNHEY and CDR2 is SVGAGI. CDR3 bases: TGTGCCAGTAATGGAGGGAATTTGGGCGAGCAGTACTTC. Translating it yields CASNGGNLGEQYF.

Only one count was recorded for this clone. The J gene is TRBJ2-3, the V gene TRBV29-1; TRBD2 agrees at 15 bases. This CDR3 has 16 amino acids. V was pared by 4 bases and J by 6 bases, with 8 bases of the junction left unmatched. Germline lookup yields CDR1 SQVTM and CDR2 ANQGSEA. In nucleotides, the CDR3 is TGCAGCGTTGTAGGACTAGCGGGAGGGCCCGGGGATACGCAGTATTTT. Translation: CSVVGLAGGPGDTQYF.

The rearrangement joins TRBV7-3 to TRBJ1-6; 7 nucleotides line up with TRBD1. The V and J ends lost 0 bases and 1 base, in that order; junction bases with no gene match: 3. CDR1 is SGHTA, CDR2 FQGTGA, per germline. The CDR3 has 17 amino acids. CDR3 protein: CASSLTGGISYNSPLHF. The CDR3, as DNA: TGTGCCAGCAGCTTAACAGGGGGCATTTCCTATAATTCACCCCTCCACTTT.

This clone was seen a handful of times. The chain is built from TRBV7-8 and TRBJ2-6; 8 bases align to TRBD2. CDR3 length: 17 residues. Looked up from germline, CDR1 is SGHVS and CDR2 is FQNEAQ. Losses at the gene ends were 8 bases for V and 1 base for J; bases not matched to a gene: 10. The CDR3 sequence: CASALAGGASGANVLTF. CDR3 coding DNA: TGTGCCAGCGCCTTGGCGGGAGGAGCGTCTGGGGCCAACGTCCTGACTTTC.

The chain has TRBV2 and TRBJ1-6, with TRBD1 matching over 7 bases. CDR3 length: 14 amino acids. Germline-derived CDR1 and CDR2 are SNHLY and FYNNEI. The J segment lost 9 bases and the V segment lost 5 bases, leaving 7 bases of the junction unmatched. The CDR3 here is CASSSGTDSSPLHF. CDR3 coding DNA: TGTGCCAGCAGTTCCGGGACAGATTCTTCACCCCTCCACTTT. The full variable domain, in which reference TRBV2 and TRBJ1-6 provide the parts outside the CDR3, is EPEVTQTPSHQVTQMGQEVILRCVPISNHLYFYWYRQILGQKVEFLVSFYNNEISEKSEIFDDQFSVERPDGSNFTLKIRSTKLEDSAMYFCASSSGTDSSPLHFGNGTRLTVT.

This chain connects TRBV7-9 to TRBJ2-2, with 8 bases aligning to TRBD2. CDR3 length equals 15 residues. Germline V gives CDR1 SEHNR, CDR2 FQNEAQ (reference sequence). V lost 5 bases and J lost 7; bases outside the gene matches: 9. CDR3 region: CASSLHRGGIGELFF. DNA of the CDR3: TGTGCCAGCAGCCTCCATCGGGGGGGTATCGGGGAGCTGTTTTTT. The full variable domain, completed using reference TRBV7-9 and TRBJ2-2, is DTGVSQNPRHKITKRGQNVTFRCDPISEHNRLYWYRQTLGQGPEFLTYFQNEAQLEKSRLLSDRFSAERPKGSFSTLEIQRTEQGDSAMYLCASSLHRGGIGELFFGEGSRLTVL.

V and J are TRBV4-2 and TRBJ1-5; D might be TRBD1 (5 bases). V lost 0 bases and J lost 7, with 7 bases in between. CDR1 is LGHNA, CDR2 YNFKEQ, per germline. This CDR3 is 13 amino acids long. The CDR3 DNA follows: TGTGCCAGCAGCCAAGACAGGGCCCAGCCCCAGCATTTT. It encodes CASSQDRAQPQHF.

The count of this clone is one. The rearrangement joins TRBV2 to TRBJ2-2; maybe TRBD1 (5 bases). The V end was cut by 6 bases, the J end by 3 bases, with 14 bases between. Germline lookup yields CDR1 SNHLY and CDR2 FYNNEI. This CDR3 contains 15 residues. The CDR3 spells CASSPLDSYTGELFF. In DNA, the CDR3 is TGTGCCAGCAGCCCCCTTGACAGCTACACCGGGGAGCTGTTTTTT.

The chain is built from TRBV25-1 and TRBJ1-5; 7 positions agree with TRBD1. This CDR3 comprises 15 residues. CDR1 and CDR2 from the germline V gene are MGHDK and SYGVNS. Trimming removed 2 bases from V and 2 bases from J; junction bases left unmatched: 3. The CDR3 is CASSEPGTGNQPQHF. The CDR3 nucleotides read TGTGCCAGCAGTGAACCGGGGACAGGCAATCAGCCCCAGCATTTT.

Remarks on this clone: In the same sample, other DNA sequences code for this CDR3. The V and J genes are TRBV27 and TRBJ1-6; no definite D call. V shed 6 bases and J shed 7 bases, with 13 bases lying between them. CDR1 and CDR2 from the germline V gene are MNHEY and SMNVEV (reference sequence). The CDR3 totals 14 residues. For the CDR3, the DNA is TGTGCCAGCAGCCCAGGCACCAACAATTCACCCCTCCACTTT. As protein: CASSPGTNNSPLHF.

This sequence joins TRBV2 and TRBJ1-6; D is possibly TRBD1 (6 bases). This CDR3 region has 15 residues. V shed 5 bases and J shed 2 bases, with 10 bases lying between them. The germline V gene encodes CDR1 SNHLY and CDR2 FYNNEI. The CDR3 is CASSSDRPYNSPLHF. In DNA form, the CDR3 reads TGTGCCAGCAGTTCCGACAGGCCCTATAATTCACCCCTCCACTTT.

The genes are TRBV5-5 and TRBJ2-7, with a weak D call TRBD1 (6 bases). The CDR3 loop spans 14 amino acids. V lost 5 bases, J lost 3 bases, and 15 bases lay in between. From germline, CDR1 is SGHKS and CDR2 YYEKEE (reference sequence). The CDR3 DNA reads as TGTGCCAGCAGTTTAGGGGGAACCTACTACGAGCAGTACTTC. It translates to CASSLGGTYYEQYF. Filled out from reference TRBV5-5 and TRBJ2-7, the complete variable domain reads DAGVTQSPTHLIKTRGQQVTLRCSPISGHKSVSWYQQVLGQGPQFIFQYYEKEERGRGNFPDRFSARQFPNYSSELNVNALLLGDSALYLCASSLGGTYYEQYFGPGTRLTVT.

The V and J genes are TRBV7-2 and TRBJ2-7, with TRBD1 matching over 9 bases. Germline CDR1 is SGHTA and CDR2 is FQGNSA. The CDR3 is 14 residues long. The ends lost 4 bases at V and 12 bases at J; junction bases unmatched: 13. CDR3 DNA: TGTGCCAGCAGCTCCCTTGGGGACAGGGATGTTCTGTACTTC. It translates to CASSSLGDRDVLYF. Complete variable domain (other parts from reference TRBV7-2 and TRBJ2-7): GAGVSQSPSNKVTEKGKDVELRCDPISGHTALYWYRQSLGQGLEFLIYFQGNSAPDKSGLPSDRFSAERTGGSVSTLTIQRTQQEDSAVYLCASSSLGDRDVLYFGPGTRLTVT.

This clone was seen more than once but under ten times. The CDR3 nucleotides are TGTGCCAGCAGCACCTCTCCGTGGGCTAGCGGGAGAGATTCTTCGGATACGCAGTATTTT. It encodes CASSTSPWASGRDSSDTQYF. V usage is TRBV9 and J usage is TRBJ2-3; the match to TRBD2 covers 10 bases. The CDR3 length is 20 residues. J was trimmed by 6 bases and V by 4 bases; bases with no gene match: 23. Germline CDR1 SGDLS, CDR2 YYNGEE.

The V call is TRBV10-3, the J call TRBJ1-6, with a tentative D call TRBD1 (5 bases). CDR3 size: 14 residues. The germline CDR1 and CDR2 sequences are ENHRY and SYGVKD. The V end was cut by 6 bases, the J end by 4 bases, with 10 bases between. CDR3 nucleotide sequence: TGTGCCATCAGCACAGGTACATATAATTCACCCCTCCACTTT. Its protein is CAISTGTYNSPLHF.

The chain has TRBV10-1 and TRBJ2-1; D is undetermined. With 2 bases removed from V and 7 bases from J, the gap between germline ends came to 9 bases. The CDR3 consists of 13 residues. Germline CDR1 is WNHNN and CDR2 is SYGVQD (reference sequence). DNA of the CDR3: TGCGCCAGCAGTGAGAGAGGATGTAATGAGCAGTTCTTC. The encoded protein is CASSERGCNEQFF.

This chain uses TRBV27 with TRBJ2-4; TRBD2 matches 10 bases. After removal of 6 bases from V and 6 bases from J, the junction contained 14 bases not matched to a gene. Germline CDR1 and CDR2: MNHEY and SMNVEV (reference sequence). The CDR3 length is 17 residues. The DNA for the CDR3 is TGTGCCAGCAGCCCAAGGCCCAGCGGGAGGGCCGGAAACATTCAGTACTTC. Amino acid sequence: CASSPRPSGRAGNIQYF.

The chain carries TRBV12-5 and TRBJ2-2, with a possible D match to TRBD1 (6 bases). CDR1 is LGHNT, CDR2 FRNRAP, per germline. This CDR3 has 14 amino acids. V lost 6 bases, J lost 5 bases, and 13 bases lay in between. This CDR3 reads CASGLLRGTGELFF. CDR3 nucleotide sequence: TGTGCTAGTGGCTTACTCAGGGGTACCGGGGAGCTGTTTTTT.

The chain has TRBV5-5 and TRBJ2-5, with 11 bases aligning to TRBD1. Trimming removed 2 bases from V and 7 bases from J; junction bases left unmatched: 7. The CDR3 contains 15 residues. Germline V CDR1 and CDR2: SGHKS, YYEKEE (reference sequence). CDR3 sequence (DNA): TGTGCCAGCAGCTTTCCAGGACAGGGGGCCGGGACCCAGTACTTC. Translation: CASSFPGQGAGTQYF.

This chain uses TRBV6-1 with TRBJ1-2, with TRBD1 as a possible D gene (5 bases). The V gene's germline CDR1 is MNHNS and CDR2 SASEGT. The V end lost 0 bases, the J end lost 4 bases, and 12 bases lay between the germline ends. The CDR3 loop spans 15 amino acids. The CDR3 region is CASSEAPQGGYGYTF. The CDR3 nucleotides read TGTGCCAGCAGTGAAGCGCCTCAGGGAGGCTATGGCTACACCTTC.

The chain recombines TRBV4-1 with TRBJ2-1; TRBD2 matches 7 bases. The CDR3 contains 16 residues. After removal of 3 bases from V and 4 bases from J, the junction contained 9 bases not matched to a gene. From germline, CDR1 is MGHRA and CDR2 YSYEKL. DNA of the CDR3: TGCGCCAGCAGCCAGCCCGCTAGCGGACTTTACAATGAGCAGTTCTTC. This sequence encodes CASSQPASGLYNEQFF.

For the CDR3, the DNA is TGTGCCAGCTCCCAGGCGAACACCGGGGAGCTGTTTTTT. Translation: CASSQANTGELFF. The chain joins TRBV7-3 to TRBJ2-2; no firm D call. From germline, CDR1 is SGHTA and CDR2 FQGTGA. CDR3 length equals 13 residues. The ends were cut back, 8 bases at V and 0 bases at J, with 7 bases in the middle.

The CDR3 protein is CASSRTATNEKLFF. The DNA of the CDR3 is TGTGCCAGCAGTCGGACAGCAACTAATGAAAAACTGTTTTTT. The rearrangement links TRBV28 to TRBJ1-4, with D perhaps matching TRBD1 (6 bases). The CDR3 is made up of 14 amino acids. The V gene's germline CDR1 is MDHEN and CDR2 SYDVKM. The V and J ends lost 5 bases and 0 bases respectively, with 7 bases between them. The variable domain in full, completed from reference TRBV28 and TRBJ1-4, reads DVKVTQSSRYLVKRTGEKVFLECVQDMDHENMFWYRQDPGLGLRLIYFSYDVKMKEKGDIPEGYSVSREKKERFSLILESASTNQTSMYLCASSRTATNEKLFFGSGTQLSVL.

The V and J genes are TRBV28 and TRBJ2-2; 7 nucleotides match TRBD1. The CDR3 loop spans 14 amino acids. Germline loops: CDR1 MDHEN, CDR2 SYDVKM. DNA for the CDR3: TGTGCGATCACTAAATCAGGGGGAACCGGGGAGCTGTTTTTT. This sequence encodes CAITKSGGTGELFF.

This chain's CDR3 is CASSQDIDNYGYTF. DNA of the CDR3: TGCGCCAGCAGCCAAGATATAGATAACTATGGCTACACCTTC. The chain links TRBV4-1 to TRBJ1-2; D unclear. This CDR3 has 14 residues. Germline V gene data show CDR1 as MGHRA and CDR2 as YSYEKL. V was shortened by 0 bases and J by 1 base, with 6 bases between the two germline ends.